This TCR beta chain appears in the sequencing data of a study of cytotoxic CD8 clonotypes in ibrutinib-treated CLL. Germline-derived CDR1 and CDR2 are SEHNR and FQNEAQ (reference sequence). Trimming shortened V by 6 bases and J by 0 bases, and 8 bases separated the two germline ends. The CDR3 has 13 amino acids. The repertoire was sequenced with immunoSEQ multiplex PCR; TCRdb's copy has only in-frame clones and lacks some. The sample contains approximately 150,000 clones, approximately 84% of which appear only once. This TCR was sampled from a human donor with chronic lymphocytic leukemia. This specimen consisted of PBMCs, obtained after 24 months of ibrutinib treatment. The V call is TRBV7-9, the J call TRBJ1-1; unclear D gene. Here the CDR3 reads CASREQLNTEAFF. In nucleotides, the CDR3 is TGTGCCAGCAGAGAACAATTGAACACTGAAGCTTTCTTT.